The entry below describes one TCR beta chain. As yet, its antigen is unknown. The data were produced by immunoSEQ multiplex PCR, yet TCRdb's version contains in-frame clones alone and is incomplete. The sample yields around 500,000 clones, about 88% seen once. The data stem from a study of Ad26.COV2.S vaccination and SARS-CoV-2 variants. The study, taken as a whole, reports: Post-vaccination breadth of spike-specific CD8+ and CD4+ T cell responses was reportedly substantial.

Described treatment: 19 received Ad26.COV2.S at low or high dose, single or two shots; about 5 received placebo; per-sample allocation not given. Specimen acquisition occurred on day 63 following the initial vaccine or placebo injection. V gave up 7 bases and J gave up 4 bases; unmatched junction bases: 8. The CDR3 loop spans 14 amino acids. Germline CDR1 and CDR2: SQVTM and ANQGSEA. The chain uses TRBV29-1 and TRBJ2-1; 9 bases match TRBD2. Sample: peripheral blood, taken in a trial of Ad26.COV2.S vaccine versus placebo. The TCR comes from a person aged 18-60 years who received the Ad26.COV2.S COVID-19 vaccine or a placebo. CDR3 residues: CSDSAGGPYNEQFF. Written as DNA, the CDR3 is TGCAGCGACTCCGCGGGAGGGCCTTACAATGAGCAGTTCTTC.